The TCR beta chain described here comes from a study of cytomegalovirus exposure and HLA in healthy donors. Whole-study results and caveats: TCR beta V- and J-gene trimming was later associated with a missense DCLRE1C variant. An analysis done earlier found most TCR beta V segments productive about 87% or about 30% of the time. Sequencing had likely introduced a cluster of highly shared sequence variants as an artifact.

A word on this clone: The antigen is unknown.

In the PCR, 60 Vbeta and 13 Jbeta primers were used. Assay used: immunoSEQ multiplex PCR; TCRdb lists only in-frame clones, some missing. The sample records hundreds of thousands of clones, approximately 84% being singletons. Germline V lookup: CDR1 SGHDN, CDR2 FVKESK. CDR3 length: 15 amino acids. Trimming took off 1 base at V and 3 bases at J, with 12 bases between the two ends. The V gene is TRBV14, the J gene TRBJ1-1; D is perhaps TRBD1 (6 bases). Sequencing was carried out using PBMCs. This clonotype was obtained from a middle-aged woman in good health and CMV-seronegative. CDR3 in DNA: TGTGCCAGCAGCCAAGTGGGGGCCTTCGACACTGAAGCTTTCTTT. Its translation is CASSQVGAFDTEAFF.